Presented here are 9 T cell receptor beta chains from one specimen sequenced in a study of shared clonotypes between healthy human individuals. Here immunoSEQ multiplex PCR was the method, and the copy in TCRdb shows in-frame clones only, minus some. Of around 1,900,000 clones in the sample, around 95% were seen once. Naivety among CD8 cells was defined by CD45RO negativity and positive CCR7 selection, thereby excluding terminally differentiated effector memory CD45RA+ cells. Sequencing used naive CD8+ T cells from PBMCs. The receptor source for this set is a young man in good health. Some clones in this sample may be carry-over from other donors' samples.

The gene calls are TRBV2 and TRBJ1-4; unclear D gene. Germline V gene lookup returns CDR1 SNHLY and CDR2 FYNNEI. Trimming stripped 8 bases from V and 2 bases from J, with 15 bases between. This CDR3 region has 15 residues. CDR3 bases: TGTGCCAGCCGCGAAAGGGTCTCGACTAATGAAAAACTGTTTTTT. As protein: CASRERVSTNEKLFF.

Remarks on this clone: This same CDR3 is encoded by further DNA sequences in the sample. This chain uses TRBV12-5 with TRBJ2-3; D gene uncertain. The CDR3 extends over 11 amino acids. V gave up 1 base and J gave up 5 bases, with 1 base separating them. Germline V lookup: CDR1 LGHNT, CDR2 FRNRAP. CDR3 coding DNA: TGTGCTAGTGGTTTGGGAGATACGCAGTATTTT. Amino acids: CASGLGDTQYF.

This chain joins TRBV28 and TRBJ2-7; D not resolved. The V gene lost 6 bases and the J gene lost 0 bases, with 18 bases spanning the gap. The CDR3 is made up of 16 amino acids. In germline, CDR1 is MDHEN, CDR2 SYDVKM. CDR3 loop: CASSPGRIPSSYEQYF. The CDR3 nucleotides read TGTGCCAGCAGCCCCGGACGGATCCCGAGCTCCTACGAGCAGTACTTC.

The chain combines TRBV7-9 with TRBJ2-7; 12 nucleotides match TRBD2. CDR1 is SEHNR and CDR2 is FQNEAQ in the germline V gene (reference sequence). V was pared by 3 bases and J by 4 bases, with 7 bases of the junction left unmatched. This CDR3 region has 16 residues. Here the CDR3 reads CASSFSTSGSWYEQYF. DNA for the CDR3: TGTGCCAGCAGCTTTTCGACTAGCGGGAGCTGGTACGAGCAGTACTTC.

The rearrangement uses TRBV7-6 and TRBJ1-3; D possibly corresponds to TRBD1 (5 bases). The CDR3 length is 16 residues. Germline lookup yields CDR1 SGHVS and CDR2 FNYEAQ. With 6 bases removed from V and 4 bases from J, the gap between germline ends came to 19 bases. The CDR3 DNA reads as TGTGCCAGCAGTCTCGACAGCTCCCCGGGGGGAAACACCATATATTTT. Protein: CASSLDSSPGGNTIYF.

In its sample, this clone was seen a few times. The CDR3 coding sequence is TGTGCCAGCAGTTCGATCAGAGGTCAGCCCCAGCATTTT. Translation gives CASSSIRGQPQHF. The chain joins TRBV28 to TRBJ1-5; D is unresolved. V was cut by 4 bases and J by 6 bases, with 10 bases left in between. CDR3 length: 13 residues. The V gene's germline CDR1 is MDHEN and CDR2 SYDVKM.

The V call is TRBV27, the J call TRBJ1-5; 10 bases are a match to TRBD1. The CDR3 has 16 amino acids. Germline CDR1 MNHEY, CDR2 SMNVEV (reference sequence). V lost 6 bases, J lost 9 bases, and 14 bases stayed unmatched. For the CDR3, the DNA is TGTGCCAGCAGCGACAGGGGGCAAGGAGGGGATTGGCCCCAGCATTTT. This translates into CASSDRGQGGDWPQHF.

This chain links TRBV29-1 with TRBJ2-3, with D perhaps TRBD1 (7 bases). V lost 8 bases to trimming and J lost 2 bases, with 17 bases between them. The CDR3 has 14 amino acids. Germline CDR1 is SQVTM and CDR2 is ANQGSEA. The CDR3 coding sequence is TGCAGCTCGGGGCGGGGACAGAACACAGATACGCAGTATTTT. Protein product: CSSGRGQNTDTQYF.

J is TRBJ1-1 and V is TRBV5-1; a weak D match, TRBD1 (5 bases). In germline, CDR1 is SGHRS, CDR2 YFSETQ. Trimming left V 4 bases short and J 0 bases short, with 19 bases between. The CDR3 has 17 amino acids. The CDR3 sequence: CASSPEGKGRMNTEAFF. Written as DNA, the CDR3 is TGCGCCAGCAGCCCTGAGGGAAAGGGGCGGATGAACACTGAAGCTTTCTTT.